The rows below give T cell receptor beta chains drawn from one sample of a study of identical twins. TCRdb reanalysed the 5' RACE reads using MiXCR and keeps one entry per CDR3 protein. Of 150,000 or so distinct CDR3 sequences in the sample, around 3.6% are singletons; the top ten hold 8.1%. Sequencing used memory T cells sorted from blood. Every receptor here comes from a man younger than 35 in good health. The CDR3 runs from the conserved cysteine through the conserved F or W. D genes are given only for firm matches. Clone sizes are given selectively: once, few, many, or a class where the clone is expanded.

TRBV20-1,TRBJ2-3,-,TRBD2,TGCAGTGCTCGGCGGGAGGGACCAGATACGCAGTATTTT,CSARREGPDTQYF
TRBV29-1,TRBJ1-1,many,TRBD1,TGCAGCGTTGAAGGACAGGGTGGGGCTGAAGCTTTCTTT,CSVEGQGGAEAFF
TRBV5-1,TRBJ1-5,many,-,TGCGCCAGCAGCTTGGGCCTGGACAGCAATCAGCCCCAGCATTTT,CASSLGLDSNQPQHF
TRBV4-2,TRBJ2-5,many,TRBD1,TGTGCCAGCAGCCAAGCGGGACAGCAAGAGACCCAGTACTTC,CASSQAGQQETQYF
TRBV6-6,TRBJ2-1,many,-,TGTGCAGGTGGGACACAGGAGCAGTTCTTC,CAGGTQEQFF
TRBV6-2/TRBV6-3,TRBJ2-1,many,TRBD2,TGTGCCAGCAGTTACGGGCTAGCGGGAGATACGGATGAGCAGTTCTTC,CASSYGLAGDTDEQFF
TRBV3-1,TRBJ2-5,many,TRBD2,TGTGCCAGCAGCCAAGGGGGGGGACAAGAGACCCAGTACTTC,CASSQGGGQETQYF
TRBV6-4,TRBJ2-6,many,-,TGTGCCAGCAGTGAACAAATCTCTGGGGCCAACGTCCTGACTTTC,CASSEQISGANVLTF
TRBV14,TRBJ2-7,once,-,TGTGCCAGCAGCCAAGCGCAGGGTTGGAGGAGCAAGCAGTACTTC,CASSQAQGWRSKQYF
TRBV30,TRBJ2-3,-,-,TGTGCCTGGATGGCGGGCGCTAAGGATACAGATACGCAGTATTTT,CAWMAGAKDTDTQYF
TRBV5-6,TRBJ2-1,few,-,TGTGCCAGCAGCTTAACTACAGGGCAACGTTTGAATGAGCAGTTCTTC,CASSLTTGQRLNEQFF
TRBV6-4,TRBJ2-3,many,TRBD2,TGTGCCAGCAGTGCCCTAGCGGGAGCTGGAGATACGCAGTATTTT,CASSALAGAGDTQYF
TRBV3-1,TRBJ2-2,many,-,TGTGCCAGCAGCCAAGTTGGCGGGACTACCGGGGAGCTGTTTTTT,CASSQVGGTTGELFF
TRBV7-2,TRBJ2-7,-,-,TGTGCCAGCAGCCCGGGACTCAGGCGCGAGCAGTACTTC,CASSPGLRREQYF
TRBV5-1,TRBJ1-1,many,-,TGCGCCAGCAGCTTGGCAGGAGGAGCATCTGAAGCTTTCTTT,CASSLAGGASEAFF
TRBV7-2,TRBJ2-7,-,TRBD2,TGTGCCAGCAGCAGCGTTAGCGGGAGAGGCTCCTACGAGCAGTACTTC,CASSSVSGRGSYEQYF
TRBV2,TRBJ2-1,many,-,TGTGCCAGCAGTGAAGCCACAGGTAGTGAGCAGTTCTTC,CASSEATGSEQFF
TRBV6-2/TRBV6-3,TRBJ2-4,many,-,TGTGCCAGCAGTCCGACAGGGGCGGGGGACATTCAGTACTTC,CASSPTGAGDIQYF
TRBV7-9,TRBJ2-6,-,-,TGTGCCAGCAACCCTGGTGGGGTTCCTGGGGCCAACGTCCTGACTTTC,CASNPGGVPGANVLTF
TRBV12-5,TRBJ2-5,-,-,TGTGCTGGTGGTCCGGGACACTGGAAAGAGACCCAGTACTTC,CAGGPGHWKETQYF
TRBV7-3,TRBJ2-7,-,-,TGTGCCAGCAGCCCCTCCCCCAGCGCCCCATACGAGCAGTACTTC,CASSPSPSAPYEQYF
TRBV20-1,TRBJ2-7,many,-,TGCAGTGCTAGAAGAGACGAGCAGTACTTC,CSARRDEQYF
TRBV7-8,TRBJ1-1,many,-,TGTGCCAGCAGCTCAATGGACAGCACTGAAGCTTTCTTT,CASSSMDSTEAFF
TRBV24-1,TRBJ2-5,few,-,TGTGCCACCAGTGAAGGTGGAGGGTACCAAGAGACCCAGTACTTC,CATSEGGGYQETQYF
TRBV7-9,TRBJ2-6,few,-,TGTGCCAGCAGTAGCTCCTCTGGGGCCAACGTCCTGACTTTC,CASSSSSGANVLTF
TRBV5-1,TRBJ1-2,many,-,TGCGCCAGCAGCTTGGTGAGCCCAGACTATGGCTACACCTTC,CASSLVSPDYGYTF
TRBV29-1,TRBJ2-1,many,TRBD2,TGCAGCGTTGTAGGTAGCGGGATTTACAATGAGCAGTTCTTC,CSVVGSGIYNEQFF
TRBV28,TRBJ1-2,many,-,TGTGCCAGCAGTTTTGCCCGTTCGTATGGCTACACCTTC,CASSFARSYGYTF
TRBV15,TRBJ1-4,many,-,TGTGCCACCAGCAGAGACGCACATAATGAAAAACTGTTTTTT,CATSRDAHNEKLFF
TRBV5-1,TRBJ2-3,many,-,TGCGCCAGCAGCCTGTTGGCGACTAGGGGAAAAGATACGCAGTATTTT,CASSLLATRGKDTQYF
TRBV5-6,TRBJ2-3,many,-,TGTGCCAGCAGCTTGACTAGCCGCCTGTTCACAGATACGCAGTATTTT,CASSLTSRLFTDTQYF
TRBV29-1,TRBJ1-4,many,-,TGCAGCGTTGTTTATTATGAAAAACTGTTTTTT,CSVVYYEKLFF
TRBV25-1,TRBJ1-6,many,TRBD1,TGTGCCAGCGGCAGGGGGTACAATTCACCCCTCCACTTT,CASGRGYNSPLHF
TRBV4-2,TRBJ2-1,few,-,TGTGCCAGCAGCCTTAATTTAGCGGTGGGGGGCTCCTACAATGAGCAGTTCTTC,CASSLNLAVGGSYNEQFF
TRBV7-9,TRBJ2-1,many,TRBD2,TGTGCCAGCGCCACTATCGCTAGCGGGAGGAGGTATGAGCAGTTCTTC,CASATIASGRRYEQFF
TRBV6-5,TRBJ2-3,-,-,TGTGCCAGCAGGACAAAGACAGATACGCAGTATTTT,CASRTKTDTQYF
TRBV24-1,TRBJ2-1,many,-,TGTGCCACCAGTGACACCCGGGTGGGAGGCCTTGGGAATGAGCAGTTCTTC,CATSDTRVGGLGNEQFF
TRBV15,TRBJ2-3,many,-,TGTGCCACCAGCGGCACAGATACGCAGTATTTT,CATSGTDTQYF
TRBV7-9,TRBJ2-1,-,-,TGTGCCAGCAGCAGCGACAGGTACAATGAGCAGTTCTTC,CASSSDRYNEQFF
TRBV12-3/TRBV12-4,TRBJ2-7,many,TRBD1,TGTGCCAGCAGTTTAAAGGGAGGACAGGGGGTCTCCTACGAGCAGTACTTC,CASSLKGGQGVSYEQYF
TRBV6-5,TRBJ1-1,many,-,TGTGCCAGCAGCCCCTCCGGGGTCCGAGCTTTCTTT,CASSPSGVRAFF
TRBV7-7,TRBJ2-1,many,-,TGTGCCAGCAGCTCGAAGACAGGGGAGGGGGGGGAGCAGTTCTTC,CASSSKTGEGGEQFF
TRBV7-2,TRBJ2-5,many,-,TGTGCCAGCAGCAAAGCGGGAGAGACCCAGTACTTC,CASSKAGETQYF
TRBV18,TRBJ2-7,many,TRBD1,TGTGCCAGCTCACCACGTGCGACAGGGTTTTTTAAAGAGCAGTACTTC,CASSPRATGFFKEQYF
TRBV7-8,TRBJ2-5,medium-sized,-,TGTGCCAGCAGCATTCAAGAGACCCAGTACTTC,CASSIQETQYF
TRBV6-5,TRBJ1-2,many,-,TGTGCCAGCAGTTACTCGTCGGGAAGGGGGACTTCCTATGGCTACACCTTC,CASSYSSGRGTSYGYTF
TRBV5-6,TRBJ1-1,many,-,TGTGCCAGCAGCTTGGGTCCTAGGGCCCAGAACACTGAAGCTTTCTTT,CASSLGPRAQNTEAFF
TRBV9,TRBJ2-2,many,-,TGTGCCAGCGGGGAGGGGGGGAGGCTGAACACCGGGGAGCTGTTTTTT,CASGEGGRLNTGELFF
TRBV9,TRBJ2-3,many,-,TGTGCCAGCACCCCCCGCTTGGGGGACCCAGATACGCAGTATTTT,CASTPRLGDPDTQYF
TRBV18,TRBJ1-2,few,TRBD1,TGTGCCAGCTCACCACCGGAGGGGGCAGGGAACTATGGCTACACCTTC,CASSPPEGAGNYGYTF
TRBV29-1,TRBJ1-2,many,TRBD1,TGCAGCGTCTCGAGTCCCGGGACAGGGGGAGGCTATGGCTACACCTTC,CSVSSPGTGGGYGYTF